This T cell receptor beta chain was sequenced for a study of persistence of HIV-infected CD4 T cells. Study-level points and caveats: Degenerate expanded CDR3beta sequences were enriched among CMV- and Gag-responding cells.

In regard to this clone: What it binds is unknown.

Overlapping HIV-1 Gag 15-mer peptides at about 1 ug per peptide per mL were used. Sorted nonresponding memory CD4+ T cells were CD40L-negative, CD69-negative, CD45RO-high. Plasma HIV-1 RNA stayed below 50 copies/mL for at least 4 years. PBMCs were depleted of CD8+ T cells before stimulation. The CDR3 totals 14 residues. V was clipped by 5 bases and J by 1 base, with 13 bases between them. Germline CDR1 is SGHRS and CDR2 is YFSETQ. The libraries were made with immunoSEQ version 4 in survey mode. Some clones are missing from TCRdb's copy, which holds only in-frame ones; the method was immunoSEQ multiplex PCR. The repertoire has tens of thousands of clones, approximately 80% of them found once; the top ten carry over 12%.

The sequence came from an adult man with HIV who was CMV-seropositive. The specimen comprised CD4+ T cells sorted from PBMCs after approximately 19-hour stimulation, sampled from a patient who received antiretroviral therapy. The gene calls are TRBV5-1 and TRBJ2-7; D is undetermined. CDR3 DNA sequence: TGCGCCAGCAGTCTCCTGGACGAGTCCTACGAGCAGTACTTC. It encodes CASSLLDESYEQYF.